Shown below are 9 T cell receptor beta chains from a single sample sequenced in a study of CD8 T cells in ankylosing spondylitis. TCRdb recomputed calls from the 5' RACE reads with MiXCR, one row per CDR3 protein. In the table there are more than 250,000 distinct CDR3 sequences, around 10% of which are singletons. The sample was blood, either unsorted or a sorted T cell fraction (not recorded which). Source of these receptors: a female donor with ankylosing spondylitis or in good health (not recorded which).

Concerning this clonotype: A read error may explain this, as a much larger clone is one base away. The gene calls are TRBV19 and TRBJ1-5, with D tentatively TRBD1 (6 bases). From germline, CDR1 is LNHDA and CDR2 SQIVND (reference sequence). CDR3 length: 13 residues. CDR3 residues: CASSTGQNQPHHF. CDR3 nucleotides: TGTGCCAGTAGTACCGGACAGAATCAGCCCCATCATTTT.

The J gene is TRBJ2-2, the V gene TRBV5-6; 8 positions match TRBD2. Germline V gene sequence: CDR1 SGHDT, CDR2 YYEEEE. The CDR3 is 17 amino acids. J lost 7 bases, V lost 0 bases, and 11 bases had no gene match. Here the CDR3 reads CASSLGPAGALGGELFF. CDR3 sequence (DNA): TGTGCCAGCAGCTTGGGTCCAGCGGGAGCCCTAGGCGGGGAGCTGTTTTTT.

This clonotype was detected many times. The chain employs TRBV5-1 and TRBJ2-2; 7 positions agree with TRBD2. Germline V gene data show CDR1 as SGHRS and CDR2 as YFSETQ. The CDR3 extends over 17 amino acids. V lost 4 bases to trimming and J lost 0 bases; unmatched junction nucleotides: 9. The CDR3: CASSPSPSGSNTGELFF. CDR3 DNA sequence: TGCGCCAGCAGCCCCTCCCCTAGCGGCTCGAACACCGGGGAGCTGTTTTTT.

The table lists this clonotype with many counts. CDR3 bases: TGCGCCAGCAGCTTGGATCAGCCCTTTGCAACTAATGAAAAACTGTTTTTT. Its protein product is CASSLDQPFATNEKLFF. The rearrangement links TRBV5-1 to TRBJ1-4; D remains ambiguous. This CDR3 is built from 17 residues. The V and J ends lost 0 bases and 0 bases respectively, with 12 bases between them. From germline, CDR1 is SGHRS and CDR2 YFSETQ.

This clonotype was seen repeatedly, ten times or more. This chain links TRBV20-1 with TRBJ1-6; no firm D call. V was clipped by 5 bases and J by 9 bases, with 17 bases between them. The CDR3 loop spans 14 amino acids. Germline CDR1 reads DFQATT; CDR2 reads SNEGSKA (reference sequence). The CDR3, as DNA: TGCAGTGCTCCCCGACCCTCCGGCGGTTCACCCCTCCACTTT. It codes for CSAPRPSGGSPLHF.

The chain carries TRBV5-1 and TRBJ2-2; D unresolved. CDR3 length equals 14 residues. Trimming removed 3 bases from V and 3 bases from J, with 9 bases in between. Germline CDR1 reads SGHRS; CDR2 reads YFSETQ. CDR3 bases: TGCGCCAGCAGCTCACTGCACGACACCGGGGAGCTGTTTTTT. This encodes CASSSLHDTGELFF. The full variable domain, its missing parts supplied by reference TRBV5-1 and TRBJ2-2, is KAGVTQTPRYLIKTRGQQVTLSCSPISGHRSVSWYQQTPGQGLQFLFEYFSETQRNKGNFPGRFSGRQFSNSRSEMNVSTLELGDSALYLCASSSLHDTGELFFGEGSRLTVL.

The table lists this clonotype with many counts. The V gene is TRBV3-1, the J gene TRBJ2-5; 9 positions match TRBD2. V shed 4 bases, J shed 5 bases, and the junction held 5 bases outside the gene matches. Germline assignment: CDR1 LGHDT and CDR2 YNNKEL (reference sequence). The CDR3 extends over 14 amino acids. The CDR3 sequence is CASSRLAAVETQYF. The CDR3 nucleotides are TGTGCCAGCAGCCGACTAGCGGCCGTCGAGACCCAGTACTTC.

In its sample, this clonotype was seen many times. The chain carries TRBV7-2 and TRBJ2-1; weak D call: TRBD1 (5 bases). Germline CDR1 is SGHTA and CDR2 is FQGNSA. The CDR3 is 13 amino acids. The V and J ends lost 3 bases and 8 bases respectively, with 11 bases between them. The CDR3: CASSLTALHEQFF. CDR3 sequence (DNA): TGTGCCAGCAGCTTGACAGCTCTACATGAGCAGTTCTTC.

There are many counts of this clonotype. J is TRBJ1-4 and V is TRBV7-9; D is unresolved. Germline V gene sequence: CDR1 SEHNR, CDR2 FQNEAQ (reference sequence). V was shortened by 6 bases and J by 3 bases, with 11 bases between the two germline ends. The CDR3 length is 14 residues. CDR3 protein: CASRRIASNEKLFF. The DNA of the CDR3 is TGTGCCAGCAGACGTATTGCCTCTAATGAAAAACTGTTTTTT. Filled out from reference TRBV7-9 and TRBJ1-4, the complete variable domain reads DTGVSQNPRHKITKRGQNVTFRCDPISEHNRLYWYRQTLGQGPEFLTYFQNEAQLEKSRLLSDRFSAERPKGSFSTLEIQRTEQGDSAMYLCASRRIASNEKLFFGSGTQLSVL.